This passage covers 24 T cell receptor beta chains from one sample sequenced in a study of T-cell reconstitution after alpha-beta-depleted transplantation in children. For TCRbeta, the library was prepared with unique molecular identifiers. TCRdb called the PCR reads again in MiXCR, with one record for every CDR3 protein. The sample records about 110,000 distinct CDR3 sequences, almost 6.5% being singletons. The material sequenced was PBMCs, mostly from graft donor cells, taken 360 days after TCRalphabeta/CD19-depleted stem cell transplant. The receptors were sampled from a male patient between 2 and 15 years old who had a stem cell transplant for acute lymphoblastic leukemia, so the T cells may come from the graft donor.

In this sample, this clonotype turned up many times. The chain links TRBV28 to TRBJ2-7; D is perhaps TRBD1 (6 bases). Trimming cost V 7 bases and J 2 bases, with 12 bases left between them. This CDR3 comprises 13 residues. The germline V gene has CDR1 MDHEN and CDR2 SYDVKM. CDR3 DNA: TGTGCCAGCACCCCAGGGGACACCTACGAGCAGTACTTC. Its translation is CASTPGDTYEQYF.

In this sample, this clonotype turned up a few times. The chain combines TRBV19 with TRBJ1-5; tentative D call: TRBD1 (5 bases). V lost 3 bases to trimming and J lost 2 bases, with 11 bases between them. The CDR3 is 15 residues long. CDR1 is LNHDA, CDR2 SQIVND, per germline (reference sequence). CDR3 region: CASSIGSRGNQPQHF. In nucleotides, the CDR3 is TGTGCCAGTAGTATTGGGTCCAGGGGCAATCAGCCCCAGCATTTT.

This clonotype was seen at least ten times. This chain uses TRBV29-1 with TRBJ2-1; 7 nucleotides align to TRBD2. V shed 6 bases and J 6 bases; nucleotides not matched to a gene: 8. Looked up from germline, CDR1 is SQVTM and CDR2 is ANQGSEA. The CDR3 covers 13 residues. The CDR3 spells CSVYGTKGNEQFF. As DNA, the CDR3 is TGCAGCGTCTACGGGACTAAGGGCAATGAGCAGTTCTTC.

In this sample, this clonotype turned up a few times. The chain employs TRBV25-1 and TRBJ2-3; 9 nucleotides align to TRBD1. J gave up 5 bases and V 3 bases, and 9 bases lay outside the gene matches. CDR1 MGHDK and CDR2 SYGVNS come from the germline V gene. The CDR3 is 16 residues long. The CDR3 DNA follows: TGTGCCAGCAGTGACCGCGGACAGGGGAGAGTAGATACGCAGTATTTT. Encoded protein: CASSDRGQGRVDTQYF.

A few counts support this clonotype. This sequence joins TRBV7-2 and TRBJ1-2, with 7 bases matching TRBD1. The CDR3 contains 16 residues. V shed 4 bases and J 2 bases; nucleotides not matched to a gene: 10. Germline V CDR1 and CDR2: SGHTA, FQGNSA. CDR3 sequence (DNA): TGTGCCAGCAGCTACGGAGAGGTACAGGGGAACTATGGCTACACCTTC. It yields the protein CASSYGEVQGNYGYTF.

This clonotype was observed a handful of times. V is TRBV6-6 and J is TRBJ1-4; no clear D. Trimming left V 4 bases short and J 7 bases short, with 7 bases between. The CDR3 is made up of 12 amino acids. CDR1 and CDR2 (germline): MNHNY, SVGAGI (reference sequence). CDR3 nucleotides: TGTGCCAGCAGTTTCGGTTTTGAAAAACTGTTTTTT. It encodes CASSFGFEKLFF.

This clonotype was counted only a few times. This chain joins TRBV27 and TRBJ1-6; D remains unclear. V was pared by 8 bases and J by 2 bases, with 7 bases between. Germline CDR1 and CDR2: MNHEY and SMNVEV (reference sequence). This CDR3 is built from 13 residues. The CDR3 reads CASGDPYNSPLHF. The CDR3 nucleotides read TGTGCCAGCGGCGATCCCTATAATTCACCCCTCCACTTT.

This clonotype was found many times. This sequence joins TRBV5-1 and TRBJ1-6; perhaps TRBD1 as D (5 bases). The CDR3 is 17 residues long. Trimming took off 3 bases at V and 5 bases at J, with 18 bases between the two ends. Looked up from germline, CDR1 is SGHRS and CDR2 is YFSETQ. The CDR3 DNA sequence: TGCGCCAGCAGCTCACCCCGGGGACGGAAGGATAATTCACCCCTCCACTTT. It specifies CASSSPRGRKDNSPLHF.

This clonotype was detected many times. The rearrangement links TRBV9 to TRBJ1-6, with TRBD1 identical over 7 bases. The CDR3 loop spans 13 amino acids. CDR1 is SGDLS and CDR2 is YYNGEE in the germline V gene. V lost 6 bases, J lost 8 bases, and 5 bases stayed unmatched. CDR3 nucleotides: TGTGCCAGCAACAGGGGTGAAGATTCACCCCTCCACTTT. Translation gives CASNRGEDSPLHF.

This clonotype has ten or more counts. J is TRBJ2-4 and V is TRBV7-4; 8 bases line up with TRBD1. The CDR3 extends over 14 amino acids. With 6 bases clipped from V and 9 bases from J, the junction kept 10 bases outside the gene matches. The germline gives CDR1 SGHVT, CDR2 SQSDAQ. The chain's CDR3 is CASSQDRANFIQYF. CDR3 nucleotide sequence: TGTGCCAGCAGTCAGGACAGGGCCAACTTCATTCAGTACTTC.

This clonotype has ten or more counts. The chain employs TRBV15 and TRBJ2-7, with D unclear. V shed 3 bases and J shed 5 bases, with 14 bases lying between them. The CDR3 length is 14 residues. Per the germline V gene, CDR1 is LNHNV and CDR2 is YYDKDF (reference sequence). The chain's CDR3 is CATSSGVFQNEQYF. DNA of the CDR3: TGTGCCACCAGCAGTGGTGTTTTCCAAAACGAGCAGTACTTC.

This clonotype has a handful of counts. The chain uses TRBV7-8 and TRBJ2-7; a weak D match, TRBD1 (6 bases). Germline-derived CDR1 and CDR2 are SGHVS and FQNEAQ. The CDR3 runs to 13 residues. CDR3 amino acids: CAVPGVYSYEQYF. The DNA of the CDR3 is TGTGCTGTTCCAGGGGTATACTCCTACGAGCAGTACTTC.

This clonotype has just one count. It may be a read error: a sequence one base away is much more abundant. The V gene is TRBV28, the J gene TRBJ2-5; D gene unclear. This CDR3 has 12 amino acids. Germline V gene data show CDR1 as MDHEN and CDR2 as SYDVKM. The CDR3 spells CGSRDYQETQYF. CDR3 bases: TGTGGCAGCCGTGACTACCAAGAGACCCAGTACTTC.

This clonotype was observed at least ten times. The chain has TRBV10-3 and TRBJ2-5, with 8 bases that match TRBD1. The CDR3 totals 14 residues. V lost 7 bases, J lost 5 bases, and 9 bases stayed unmatched. Looked up from germline, CDR1 is ENHRY and CDR2 is SYGVKD. The CDR3 bases are TGTGCCATCACCCCCGACAGGGGCTATGAGACCCAGTACTTC. It encodes CAITPDRGYETQYF.

This clonotype has ten or more counts. The chain employs TRBV20-1 and TRBJ2-7, with 7 bases identical to TRBD2. There are 13 residues in the CDR3. The trim removed 4 bases at V and 6 bases at J, leaving 9 bases unmatched. The germline V gene encodes CDR1 DFQATT and CDR2 SNEGSKA (reference sequence). Written as DNA, the CDR3 is TGCAGTGCTAAGAGTGGGAGGGCAGGCGAGCAGTACTTC. Its protein is CSAKSGRAGEQYF.

In its sample, this clonotype was seen a few times. The V and J genes are TRBV7-9 and TRBJ1-4; D is perhaps TRBD1 (5 bases). The CDR3 extends over 14 amino acids. Per germline, CDR1 SEHNR and CDR2 FQNEAQ (reference sequence). V was cut by 4 bases and J by 8 bases, with 14 bases left in between. The CDR3 DNA is TGTGCCAGCAGCTCCGAGGGGAGGAGGGAAAAACTGTTTTTT. This encodes CASSSEGRREKLFF.

This clonotype occurred many times. The chain uses TRBV3-1 and TRBJ1-2; D is uncertain. V was trimmed by 0 bases and J by 8 bases, leaving 10 bases between them. This CDR3 spans 13 amino acids. Germline lookup yields CDR1 LGHDT and CDR2 YNNKEL (reference sequence). CDR3 nucleotide sequence: TGTGCCAGCAGCCAAGACGGGCAGCGCGGCTACACCTTC. It yields the protein CASSQDGQRGYTF.

In its sample, this clonotype was seen a few times. This chain uses TRBV4-3 with TRBJ2-1; the D gene is possibly TRBD2 (5 bases). The CDR3 covers 15 residues. The germline CDR1 and CDR2 sequences are LGHNA and YSLEER. Trimming cost V 3 bases and J 4 bases, with 13 bases left between them. The CDR3 sequence is CASSHRDSAYNEQFF. CDR3 bases: TGCGCCAGCAGCCACCGAGATAGCGCGTACAATGAGCAGTTCTTC.

The chain has TRBV3-1 and TRBJ2-7; D ambiguous. There are 15 residues in the CDR3. The germline gives CDR1 LGHDT, CDR2 YNNKEL (reference sequence). Trimming pared 0 bases from V and 1 base from J, leaving 10 bases between. For the CDR3, the DNA is TGTGCCAGCAGCCAAGACTGGCAGGAATCCTACGAGCAGTACTTC. The encoded protein is CASSQDWQESYEQYF.

This clonotype occurred many times. This chain links TRBV6-1 with TRBJ2-2; D call uncertain. The CDR3 spans 14 residues. Deletions cut 4 bases from V and 2 bases from J, with 8 bases between. Germline V lookup: CDR1 MNHNS, CDR2 SASEGT. The CDR3 DNA is TGTGCCAGCAGTGTAAAGACCAACACCGGGGAGCTGTTTTTT. This sequence encodes CASSVKTNTGELFF.

V gene TRBV12-3 or TRBV12-4 combines with J gene TRBJ2-6; D perhaps matches TRBD1 (6 bases). The CDR3 sequence is 15 residues long. V was trimmed by 6 bases and J by 0 bases, leaving 9 bases between them. The CDR3 DNA follows: TGTGCCAGCAGGCCACAGGGCTCTGGGGCCAACGTCCTGACTTTC. It codes for CASRPQGSGANVLTF.

This clonotype was detected ten times or more. One end of the junction varies from germline; a read error may be responsible. The chain carries TRBV4-1 and TRBJ2-2; TRBD2 aligns across 7 bases. Per the germline V gene, CDR1 is MGHRA and CDR2 is YSYEKL. The CDR3 runs 14 residues. The CDR3 DNA sequence: TGCGCCAGCAGCCAAGGAGTTCAAGGCGGGGGGCTGTTTTTT. As protein: CASSQGVQGGGLFF.

This clonotype was recorded many times. V and J are TRBV4-3 and TRBJ2-3, with no clear D. The germline V and J ends were trimmed by 4 bases and 9 bases, with 8 bases remaining between them. The CDR3 contains 11 residues. Germline-derived CDR1 and CDR2 are LGHNA and YSLEER. The CDR3 DNA reads as TGCGCCAGCAGCCGGCAGAGGACGCAGTATTTT. Its translation is CASSRQRTQYF.

This clonotype has ten or more counts. The chain is built from TRBV10-3 and TRBJ2-5; 10 nucleotides agree with TRBD1. Germline CDR1 and CDR2: ENHRY and SYGVKD. Unmatched junction bases numbered 1, after V lost 3 bases and J lost 3 bases. This CDR3 comprises 14 residues. The CDR3 region is CAISEGTGEETQYF. In DNA form, the CDR3 reads TGTGCCATCAGTGAAGGGACAGGGGAAGAGACCCAGTACTTC.